The sequence of this TCR beta chain was determined in a study of blood T cells in healthy people across ages. General study results and limits: Higher diversity, along with more naive CD4+ cells, distinguished long-lived donors from aged donors.

A second PCR, run for about 7 to 11 cycles, used a sample-barcoded 5' primer plus a J-beta primer mix. TCRdb processed the 5' RACE reads anew with MiXCR; each CDR3 protein has one entry. The sample has hundreds of thousands of distinct CDR3 sequences, about 59% seen once. CDR3 length: 16 amino acids. The V and J ends lost 5 bases and 7 bases, in that order; junction bases with no gene match: 14. Per sample, extraction of total RNA gave at least 5.5 micrograms in every case. On this clonotype: Its antigen is still unknown.

The TCR comes from a man aged 25-40 years in good health. Material: blood. This chain joins TRBV12-3 or TRBV12-4 and TRBJ2-1; TRBD2 agrees at 7 bases. As DNA, the CDR3 is TGTGCCAGCAGTCCTATCTTAGGCGGGGGAAAGAATGAGCAGTTCTTC. Translation gives CASSPILGGGKNEQFF.